One sample yielded the 10 T cell receptor beta chains listed below, sequenced in a study of T cell responses to AZD1222 COVID-19 vaccine. Method: immunoSEQ multiplex PCR; TCRdb's copy keeps in-frame clones and lacks some. The data show about 160,000 clones, with about nine tenths seen just once and around 5.2% held by the top ten. Sequencing used peripheral blood, obtained on day 0 of AZD1222 vaccination. The receptors derive from an adult in good health.

This clone was recorded a few times. The rearrangement joins TRBV28 to TRBJ1-2; TRBD1 might be the D (5 bases). Trimming left V 6 bases short and J 6 bases short, with 14 bases between. The CDR3 covers 13 residues. Germline V gene sequence: CDR1 MDHEN, CDR2 SYDVKM. CDR3 residues: CASSPQEIHGYTF. CDR3 sequence (DNA): TGTGCCAGCAGCCCACAGGAAATTCATGGCTACACCTTC.

The chain uses TRBV27 and TRBJ2-7; TRBD2 agrees at 7 bases. Trimming at V came to 3 bases and at J to 2 bases, leaving 10 bases not matched to a gene. Germline values: CDR1 MNHEY, CDR2 SMNVEV (reference sequence). CDR3 length: 16 residues. The CDR3 loop is CASSFTLAEIPYEQYF. The CDR3 DNA follows: TGTGCCAGCAGTTTCACGCTAGCGGAGATCCCCTACGAGCAGTACTTC.

The CDR3 DNA follows: TGTGCCTGGAGTGGACTAGCGGGGGGTTTGAGCTCCTACAATGAGCAGTTCTTC. It codes for CAWSGLAGGLSSYNEQFF. J is TRBJ2-1 and V is TRBV30, with 13 bases that match TRBD2. The CDR3 has 18 residues. The germline V gene has CDR1 GTSNPN and CDR2 SVGIG (reference sequence). V lost 1 base and J lost 0; bases outside the gene matches: 6.

The rearrangement links TRBV5-5 to TRBJ1-5, with TRBD1 matching over 11 bases. The CDR3 runs 16 residues. Germline V CDR1 and CDR2: SGHKS, YYEKEE (reference sequence). The V gene end was trimmed by 1 base and the J gene end by 7 bases; junction bases not matched to a gene: 7. The CDR3 coding sequence is TGTGCCAGCAGCTTGTCCGGACAGGGGGCCGAGCAGCCCCAGCATTTT. Protein sequence: CASSLSGQGAEQPQHF.

The chain uses TRBV30 and TRBJ1-4; possible D gene TRBD1, 5 bases. With 1 base removed from V and 8 bases from J, the gap between germline ends came to 17 bases. Germline assignment: CDR1 GTSNPN and CDR2 SVGIG (reference sequence). CDR3 length equals 15 residues. The CDR3 loop reads CAWSDPLGLREKLFF. The CDR3 nucleotides read TGTGCCTGGAGTGACCCTTTGGGGCTAAGAGAAAAACTGTTTTTT.

The chain combines TRBV12-3 or TRBV12-4 with TRBJ1-2; perhaps TRBD1 as D (6 bases). The CDR3 sequence is 12 residues long. Trimming stripped 4 bases from V and 5 bases from J, with 8 bases between. Here the CDR3 reads CASSSGQYGYTF. As DNA, the CDR3 is TGTGCCAGCAGTTCCGGACAGTATGGCTACACCTTC.

The chain uses TRBV30 and TRBJ2-1; TRBD1 matches at 8 bases. Per the germline V gene, CDR1 is GTSNPN and CDR2 is SVGIG (reference sequence). V shed 0 bases, J shed 9 bases, and the junction held 4 bases outside the gene matches. The CDR3 consists of 13 residues. CDR3 region: CAWSVQGAREQFF. CDR3 sequence (DNA): TGTGCCTGGAGTGTGCAGGGGGCACGTGAGCAGTTCTTC.

The genes are TRBV29-1 and TRBJ1-3; D uncertain. Germline V CDR1 and CDR2: SQVTM, ANQGSEA. This CDR3 is built from 13 residues. Trimming removed 2 bases at V and 0 bases at J, with 5 bases between. The CDR3 DNA is TGCAGCGTTGAACCTAGCTCTGGAAACACCATATATTTT. It codes for CSVEPSSGNTIYF.

V is TRBV11-2 and J is TRBJ2-7; 8 nucleotides line up with TRBD1. J lost 0 bases, V lost 5 bases, and 3 bases had no gene match. The germline V gene encodes CDR1 SGHAT and CDR2 FQNNGV. The CDR3 runs to 14 residues. Here the CDR3 DNA reads TGTGCCAGCAGCCCAGGACAGGGCTCCTACGAGCAGTACTTC. Its translation: CASSPGQGSYEQYF.

J is TRBJ2-2 and V is TRBV24-1; possibly TRBD2 for D (5 bases). The CDR3 is 15 amino acids. The V end lost 5 bases, the J end lost 6 bases, and 15 bases lay between the germline ends. Germline CDR1 is KGHDR and CDR2 is SFDVKD. The CDR3 loop reads CATSGNGGWPGELFF. The CDR3, as DNA: TGTGCCACCAGTGGCAACGGAGGTTGGCCCGGGGAGCTGTTTTTT.